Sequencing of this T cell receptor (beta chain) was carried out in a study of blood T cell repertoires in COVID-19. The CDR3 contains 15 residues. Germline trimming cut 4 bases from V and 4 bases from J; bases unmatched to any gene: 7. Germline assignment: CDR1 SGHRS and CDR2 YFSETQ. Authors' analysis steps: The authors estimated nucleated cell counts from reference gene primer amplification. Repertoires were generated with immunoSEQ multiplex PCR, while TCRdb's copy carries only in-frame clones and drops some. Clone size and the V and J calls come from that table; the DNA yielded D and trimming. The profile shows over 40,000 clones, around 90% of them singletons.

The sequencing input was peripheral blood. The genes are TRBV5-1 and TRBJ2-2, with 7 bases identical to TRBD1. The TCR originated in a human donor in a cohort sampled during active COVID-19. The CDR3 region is CASSADRVGTGELFF. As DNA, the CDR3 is TGCGCCAGCAGCGCAGACAGGGTGGGCACCGGGGAGCTGTTTTTT.